This T cell receptor beta chain was recovered during a study of vaccination effects on CD4 cells after COVID-19. The overall study: ViraFEST expansion of antigen-specific CD4+ T cells with viral peptide pools preceded sequencing.

Regarding this clone: Antigen unknown.

Study-level findings and limits: Marked clonal contraction was seen in infection- and vaccine-induced clones late after vaccination. After vaccination, spike-reactive clones in convalescents were mostly new vaccine-induced clones.

TCRdb keeps only in-frame clones here, not all; method: immunoSEQ multiplex PCR. The table shows 45,000 or so clones, with 60% to 85% occurring only once. V shed 5 bases, J shed 1 base, and the junction held 7 bases outside the gene matches. Germline V CDR1 and CDR2: SGHAT, FQNNGV. CDR3 length equals 15 residues. The culture ran for around nine days before CD4+ T cells were isolated. Cultures received IL-2 medium that replaced half the medium on days 3 and 7. The V and J genes are TRBV11-2 and TRBJ1-2, with 7 bases matching TRBD1. The TCR originated in a human donor who had a prior SARS-CoV-2 infection. The sequencing used CD4+ T cells from PBMCs cultured without peptide, collected before COVID-19 vaccination. The CDR3 loop is CASSALDRINYGYTF. CDR3 in DNA: TGTGCCAGCAGCGCGTTGGACAGGATTAACTATGGCTACACCTTC. The variable domain in full, with the rest retrieved from reference TRBV11-2 and TRBJ1-2, is EAGVAQSPRYKIIEKRQSVAFWCNPISGHATLYWYQQILGQGPKLLIQFQNNGVVDDSQLPKDRFSAERLKGVDSTLKIQPAKLEDSAVYLCASSALDRINYGYTFGSGTRLTVV.